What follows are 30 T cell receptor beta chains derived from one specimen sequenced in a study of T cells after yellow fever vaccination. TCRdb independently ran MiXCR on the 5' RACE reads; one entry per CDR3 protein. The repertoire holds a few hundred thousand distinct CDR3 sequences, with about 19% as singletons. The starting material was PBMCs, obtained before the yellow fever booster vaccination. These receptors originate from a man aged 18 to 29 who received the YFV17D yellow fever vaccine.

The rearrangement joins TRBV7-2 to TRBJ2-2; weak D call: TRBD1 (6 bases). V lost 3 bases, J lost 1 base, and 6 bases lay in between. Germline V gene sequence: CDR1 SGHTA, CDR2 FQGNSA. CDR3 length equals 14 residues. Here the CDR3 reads CASSFRGNTGELFF. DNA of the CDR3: TGTGCCAGCAGCTTCAGGGGGAACACCGGGGAGCTGTTTTTT. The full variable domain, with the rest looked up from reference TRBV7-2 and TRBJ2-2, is GAGVSQSPSNKVTEKGKDVELRCDPISGHTALYWYRQSLGQGLEFLIYFQGNSAPDKSGLPSDRFSAERTGGSVSTLTIQRTQQEDSAVYLCASSFRGNTGELFFGEGSRLTVL.

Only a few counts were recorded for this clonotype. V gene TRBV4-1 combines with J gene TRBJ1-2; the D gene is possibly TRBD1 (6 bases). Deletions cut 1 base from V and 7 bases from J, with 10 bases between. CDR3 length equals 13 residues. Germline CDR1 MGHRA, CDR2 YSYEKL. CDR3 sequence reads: CASSQANRVGYTF. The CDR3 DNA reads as TGCGCCAGCAGCCAAGCGAACAGGGTTGGCTACACCTTC.

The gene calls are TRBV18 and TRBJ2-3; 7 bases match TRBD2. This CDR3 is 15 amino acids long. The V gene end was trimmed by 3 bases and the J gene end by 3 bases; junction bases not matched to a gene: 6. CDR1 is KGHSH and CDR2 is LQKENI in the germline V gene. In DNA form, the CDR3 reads TGTGCCAGCTCACCTCGACTAGCTGGGACAGATACGCAGTATTTT. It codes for CASSPRLAGTDTQYF. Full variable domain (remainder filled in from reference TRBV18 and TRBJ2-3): NAGVMQNPRHLVRRRGQEARLRCSPMKGHSHVYWYRQLPEEGLKFMVYLQKENIIDESGMPKERFSAEFPKEGPSILRIQQVVRGDSAAYFCASSPRLAGTDTQYFGPGTRLTVL.

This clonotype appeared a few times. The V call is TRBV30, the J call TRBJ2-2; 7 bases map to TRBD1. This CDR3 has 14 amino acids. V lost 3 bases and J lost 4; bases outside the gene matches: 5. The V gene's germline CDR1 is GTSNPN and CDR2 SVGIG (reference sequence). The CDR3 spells CAWSGTVITGELFF. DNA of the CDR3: TGTGCCTGGAGCGGGACAGTAATCACCGGGGAGCTGTTTTTT. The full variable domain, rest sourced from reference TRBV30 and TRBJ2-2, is SQTIHQWPATLVQPVGSPLSLECTVEGTSNPNLYWYRQAAGRGLQLLFYSVGIGQISSEVPQNLSASRPQDRQFILSSKKLLLSDSGFYLCAWSGTVITGELFFGEGSRLTVL.

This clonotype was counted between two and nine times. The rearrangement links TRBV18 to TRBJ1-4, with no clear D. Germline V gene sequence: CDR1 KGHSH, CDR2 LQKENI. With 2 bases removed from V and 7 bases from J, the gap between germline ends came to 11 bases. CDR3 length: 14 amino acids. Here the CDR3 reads CASSPAHLSEKLFF. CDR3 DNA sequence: TGTGCCAGCTCACCAGCCCATCTGAGTGAAAAACTGTTTTTT. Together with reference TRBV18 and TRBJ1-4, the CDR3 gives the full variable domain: NAGVMQNPRHLVRRRGQEARLRCSPMKGHSHVYWYRQLPEEGLKFMVYLQKENIIDESGMPKERFSAEFPKEGPSILRIQQVVRGDSAAYFCASSPAHLSEKLFFGSGTQLSVL.

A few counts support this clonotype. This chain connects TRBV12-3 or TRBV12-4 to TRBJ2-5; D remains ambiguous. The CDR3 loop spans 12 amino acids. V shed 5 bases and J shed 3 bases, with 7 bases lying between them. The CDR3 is CASSTVKETQYF. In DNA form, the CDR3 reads TGTGCCAGCAGTACGGTAAAAGAGACCCAGTACTTC.

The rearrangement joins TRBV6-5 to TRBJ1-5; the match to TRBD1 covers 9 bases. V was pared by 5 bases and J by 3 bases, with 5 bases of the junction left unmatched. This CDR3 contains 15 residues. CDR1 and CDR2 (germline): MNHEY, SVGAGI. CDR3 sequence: CASSAGTGLNQPQHF. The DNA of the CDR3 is TGTGCCAGCAGTGCCGGGACAGGGCTCAATCAGCCCCAGCATTTT.

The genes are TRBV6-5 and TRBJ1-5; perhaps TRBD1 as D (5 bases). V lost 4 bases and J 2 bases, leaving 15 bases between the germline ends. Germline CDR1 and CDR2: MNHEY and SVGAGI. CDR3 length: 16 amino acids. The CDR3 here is CASSSVGVGGNQPQHF. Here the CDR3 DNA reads TGTGCCAGCAGTTCTGTAGGGGTAGGGGGCAATCAGCCCCAGCATTTT.

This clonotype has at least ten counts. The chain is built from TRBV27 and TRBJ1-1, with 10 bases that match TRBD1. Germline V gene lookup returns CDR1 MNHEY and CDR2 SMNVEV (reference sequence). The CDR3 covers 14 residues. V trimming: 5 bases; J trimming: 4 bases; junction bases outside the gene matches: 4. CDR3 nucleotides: TGTGCCAGCAGTGAATGGACAGGGGGCACTGAAGCTTTCTTT. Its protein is CASSEWTGGTEAFF.

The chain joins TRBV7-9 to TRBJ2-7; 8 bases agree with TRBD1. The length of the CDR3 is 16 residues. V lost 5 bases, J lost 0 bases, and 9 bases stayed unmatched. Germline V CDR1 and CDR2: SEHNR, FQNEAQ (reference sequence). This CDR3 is CASSPSRDRSSYEQYV. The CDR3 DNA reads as TGTGCCAGCAGCCCTAGCCGGGACAGGAGCTCCTACGAGCAGTACGTC.

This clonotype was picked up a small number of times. CDR3 DNA: TGTGCCAGCTCACCAAGGGCGGACCATGGCTACACCTTC. Its protein product is CASSPRADHGYTF. This chain links TRBV18 with TRBJ1-2; no clear D gene. Trimming removed 2 bases at V and 6 bases at J, with 10 bases between. The CDR3 contains 13 residues. CDR1 and CDR2 (germline): KGHSH, LQKENI.

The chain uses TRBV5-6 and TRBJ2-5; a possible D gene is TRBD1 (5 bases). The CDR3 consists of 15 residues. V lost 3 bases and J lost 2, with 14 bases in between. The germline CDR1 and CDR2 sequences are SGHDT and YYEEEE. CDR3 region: CASSWYLTAQETQYF. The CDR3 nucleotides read TGTGCCAGCAGCTGGTACCTGACAGCACAAGAGACCCAGTACTTC. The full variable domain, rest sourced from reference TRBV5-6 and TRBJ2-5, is DAGVTQSPTHLIKTRGQQVTLRCSPKSGHDTVSWYQQALGQGPQFIFQYYEEEERQRGNFPDRFSGHQFPNYSSELNVNALLLGDSALYLCASSWYLTAQETQYFGPGTRLLVL.

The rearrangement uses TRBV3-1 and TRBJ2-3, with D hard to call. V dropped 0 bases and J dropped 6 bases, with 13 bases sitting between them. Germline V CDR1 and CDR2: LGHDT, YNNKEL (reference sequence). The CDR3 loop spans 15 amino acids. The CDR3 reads CASSQEYWTTDTQYF. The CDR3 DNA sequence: TGTGCCAGCAGCCAAGAATACTGGACCACGGATACGCAGTATTTT.

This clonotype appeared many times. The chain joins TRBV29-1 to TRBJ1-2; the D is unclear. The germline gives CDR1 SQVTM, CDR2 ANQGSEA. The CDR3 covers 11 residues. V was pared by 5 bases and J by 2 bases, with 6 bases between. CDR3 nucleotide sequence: TGCAGCGTTTATCTGAACTATGGCTACACCTTC. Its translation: CSVYLNYGYTF.

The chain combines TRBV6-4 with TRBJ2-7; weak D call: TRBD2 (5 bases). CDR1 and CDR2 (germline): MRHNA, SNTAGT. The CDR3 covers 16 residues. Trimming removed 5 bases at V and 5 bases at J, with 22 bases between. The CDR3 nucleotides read TGTGCCAGCAGTACCTCTGGGAGTTTTGGGAAGGACGAGCAGTACGTC. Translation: CASSTSGSFGKDEQYV.

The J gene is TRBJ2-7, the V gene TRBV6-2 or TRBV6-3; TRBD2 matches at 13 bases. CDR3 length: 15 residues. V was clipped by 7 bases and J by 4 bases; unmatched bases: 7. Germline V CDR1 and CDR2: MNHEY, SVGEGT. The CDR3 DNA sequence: TGTGCCAGCATTGGACTAGCGGGGGCTATTTACGAGCAGTACTTC. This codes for CASIGLAGAIYEQYF.

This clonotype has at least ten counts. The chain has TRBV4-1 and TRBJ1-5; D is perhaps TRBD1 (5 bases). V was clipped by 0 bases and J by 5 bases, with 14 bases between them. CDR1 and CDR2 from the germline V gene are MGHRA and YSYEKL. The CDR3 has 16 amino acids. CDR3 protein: CASSQDLQATHQPQHF. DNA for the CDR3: TGCGCCAGCAGCCAAGATCTACAGGCCACCCATCAGCCCCAGCATTTT.

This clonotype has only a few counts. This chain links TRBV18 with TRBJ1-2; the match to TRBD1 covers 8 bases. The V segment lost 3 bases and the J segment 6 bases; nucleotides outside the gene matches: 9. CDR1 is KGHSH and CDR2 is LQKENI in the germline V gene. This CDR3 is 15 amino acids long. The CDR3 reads CASSPPWGRGHGYTF. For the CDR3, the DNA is TGTGCCAGCTCACCCCCCTGGGGCAGGGGGCATGGCTACACCTTC.

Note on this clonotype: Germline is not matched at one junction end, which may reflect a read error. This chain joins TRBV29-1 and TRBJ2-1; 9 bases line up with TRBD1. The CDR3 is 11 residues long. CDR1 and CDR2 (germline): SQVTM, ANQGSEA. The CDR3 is CSVEADRGGSF. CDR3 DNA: TGCAGCGTTGAAGCGGACAGGGGAGGGTCTTTC.

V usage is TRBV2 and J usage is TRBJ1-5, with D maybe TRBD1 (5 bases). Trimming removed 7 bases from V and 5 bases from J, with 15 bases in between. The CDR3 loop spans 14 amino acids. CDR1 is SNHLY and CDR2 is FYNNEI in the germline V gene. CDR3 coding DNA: TGTGCCAGCAAGCCCGGGGGAACCTATCAGCCCCAGCATTTT. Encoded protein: CASKPGGTYQPQHF.

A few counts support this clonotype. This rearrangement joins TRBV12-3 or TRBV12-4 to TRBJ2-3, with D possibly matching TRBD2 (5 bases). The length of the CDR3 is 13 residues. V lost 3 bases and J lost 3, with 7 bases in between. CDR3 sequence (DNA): TGTGCCAGCAGTTTTGAGGGTACAGATACGCAGTATTTT. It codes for CASSFEGTDTQYF.

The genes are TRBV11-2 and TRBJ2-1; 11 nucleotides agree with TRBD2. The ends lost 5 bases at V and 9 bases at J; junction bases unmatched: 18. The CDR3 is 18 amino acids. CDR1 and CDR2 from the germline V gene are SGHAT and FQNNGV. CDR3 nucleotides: TGTGCCAGCAGCCCCAGACTAGCGGGGAGCGCCCTAAACGGTGAGCAGTTCTTC. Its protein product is CASSPRLAGSALNGEQFF.

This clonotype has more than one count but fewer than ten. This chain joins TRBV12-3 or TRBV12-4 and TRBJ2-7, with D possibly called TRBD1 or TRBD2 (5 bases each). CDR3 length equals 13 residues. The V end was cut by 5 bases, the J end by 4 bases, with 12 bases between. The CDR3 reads CASSRGGGYEQYF. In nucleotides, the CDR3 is TGTGCCAGCAGTAGGGGTGGAGGTTACGAGCAGTACTTC.

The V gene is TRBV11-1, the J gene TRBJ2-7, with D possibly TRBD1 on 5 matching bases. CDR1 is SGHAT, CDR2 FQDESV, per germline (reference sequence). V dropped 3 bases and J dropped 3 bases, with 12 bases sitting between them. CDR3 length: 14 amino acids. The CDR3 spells CASSFKGFVYEQYF. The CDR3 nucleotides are TGTGCCAGCAGCTTCAAGGGGTTCGTCTACGAGCAGTACTTC.

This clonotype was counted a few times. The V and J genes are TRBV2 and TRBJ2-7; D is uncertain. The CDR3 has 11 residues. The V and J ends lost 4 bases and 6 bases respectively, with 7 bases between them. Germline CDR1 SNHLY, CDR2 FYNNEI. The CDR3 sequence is CASSARLEQYF. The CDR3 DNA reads TGTGCCAGCAGTGCCCGGCTCGAGCAGTACTTC.

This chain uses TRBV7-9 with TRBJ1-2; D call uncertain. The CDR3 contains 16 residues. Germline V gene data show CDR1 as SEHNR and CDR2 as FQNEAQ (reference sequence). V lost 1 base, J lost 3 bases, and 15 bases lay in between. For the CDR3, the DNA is TGTGCCAGCAGCTTAGGGTATGGCAGTTCTGACTATGGCTACACCTTC. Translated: CASSLGYGSSDYGYTF.

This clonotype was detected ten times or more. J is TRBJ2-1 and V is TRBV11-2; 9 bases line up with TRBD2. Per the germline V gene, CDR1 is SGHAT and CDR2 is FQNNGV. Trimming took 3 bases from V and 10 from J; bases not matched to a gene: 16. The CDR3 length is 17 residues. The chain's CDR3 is CASSLRSSLAGRSEQFF. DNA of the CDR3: TGTGCCAGCAGCTTGCGATCCTCTCTAGCGGGGAGGAGCGAGCAGTTCTTC.

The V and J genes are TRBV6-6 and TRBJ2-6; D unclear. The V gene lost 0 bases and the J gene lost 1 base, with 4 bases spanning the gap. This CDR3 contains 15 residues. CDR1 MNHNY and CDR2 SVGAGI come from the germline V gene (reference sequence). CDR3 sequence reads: CASSYSDSGANVLTF. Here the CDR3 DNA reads TGTGCCAGCAGTTACTCGGATTCTGGGGCCAACGTCCTGACTTTC.

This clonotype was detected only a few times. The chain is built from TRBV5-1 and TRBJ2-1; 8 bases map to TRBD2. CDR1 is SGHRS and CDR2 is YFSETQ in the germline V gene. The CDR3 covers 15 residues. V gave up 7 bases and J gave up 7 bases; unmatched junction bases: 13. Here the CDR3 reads CASRTLTGGPNEQFF. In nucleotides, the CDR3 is TGCGCCAGCCGCACTCTCACGGGGGGGCCTAATGAGCAGTTCTTC.

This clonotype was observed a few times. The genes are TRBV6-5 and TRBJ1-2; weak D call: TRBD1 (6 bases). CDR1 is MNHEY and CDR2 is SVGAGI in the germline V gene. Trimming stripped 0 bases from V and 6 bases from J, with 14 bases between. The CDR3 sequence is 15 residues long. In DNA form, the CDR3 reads TGTGCCAGCAGTTACTCGATGGGCCAGGGGAATGGCTACACCTTC. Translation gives CASSYSMGQGNGYTF.